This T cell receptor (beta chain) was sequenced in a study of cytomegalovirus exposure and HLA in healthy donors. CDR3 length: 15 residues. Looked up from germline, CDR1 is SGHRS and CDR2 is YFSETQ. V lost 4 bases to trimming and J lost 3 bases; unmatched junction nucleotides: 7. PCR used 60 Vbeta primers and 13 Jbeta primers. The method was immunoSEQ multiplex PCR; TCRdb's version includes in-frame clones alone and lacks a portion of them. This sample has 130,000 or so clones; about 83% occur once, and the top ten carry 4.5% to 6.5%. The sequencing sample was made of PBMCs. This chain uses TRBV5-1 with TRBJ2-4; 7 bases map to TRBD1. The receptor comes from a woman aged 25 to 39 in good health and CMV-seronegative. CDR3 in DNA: TGCGCCAGCAGCATGGGACAGTGGAGCAAAAACATTCAGTACTTC. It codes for CASSMGQWSKNIQYF.